Here is one TCR beta chain with its context. There is no known antigen for this receptor. No base qualities exist here, and no much larger clone lies one base off it. This sample stems from a study of OX40 agonist ivuxolimab in advanced cancers. Concerning the study at large: The costimulatory receptor OX40 (CD134) was targeted by ivuxolimab, a fully human IgG2 agonistic monoclonal antibody. Of the 50 to 55 patients in dose escalation, about 20 had hepatocellular carcinoma, some 15 had melanoma, 9 had renal cell carcinoma and 9 had head and neck cancer. The paper covers the monotherapy dose-escalation part of the phase I ivuxolimab trial, which included N of about 56 patients. A male proportion of roughly 85% and a mean age of 60 years, ranging from about 20 to 79, were recorded for the dose-escalation cohort. Intravenous ivuxolimab was administered to patients every 2 weeks at six dose levels: 0.01, 0.1, 0.3, 1.5, 3 and 10 mg/kg. Prior anti-PD-1, anti-PD-L1 or anti-CTLA-4 therapy was permitted, and 35% to 40% of dose-escalation patients had received checkpoint inhibitors. The purpose of peripheral TCRbeta sequencing was to test whether ivuxolimab changed TCR sequence diversity and led to clonal T-cell expansion. Partial responses were achieved by three dose-escalation patients, of whom one had hepatocellular carcinoma and two had cutaneous melanoma.

To sequence the TCRbeta CDR3 region, genomic DNA was isolated from the sorted cells. The immunoSEQ Assay was used for sequencing of TCRbeta CDR3 regions. TCRdb provides this immuneACCESS table in a form limited to in-frame rearrangements. Some clones are lacking; in checked studies, under half of them reflect an unresolved V gene, and why the rest are absent is not known. In all, the sample holds tens of thousands of clones, and roughly 90% of those were seen once. The biggest ten clones account for 10% to 15% of the sample. Inclusive of the bounding cysteine and phenylalanine, the CDR3 is 18 residues long. Only CDR3 DNA is held: 54 bases, read in frame from base 1. The V end gives up 3 bases and the J end 2 bases, leaving 14 bases in the junction not matched to a gene. The germline V gene provides CDR1 MDHEN and CDR2 SYDVKM. The full study reports these points: At doses of 0.1 to 3.0 mg/kg, clonal expansion of both CD4+ and CD8+ blood T cells was observed from baseline to week 6. In partial responders in the 0.1-3.0 mg/kg groups, normalized peripheral clonal expansion was found to be among the lowest, especially among CD8+ T cells. Antigen specificity was not determined for the clonally expanded peripheral T cells. Low levels of normalized T-cell clonal expansion were also seen in some patients who did not respond. After ivuxolimab, expanded clones were on average more numerous among CD8+ T cells than among CD4+ T cells.

Patients with a history of autoimmune disease or receiving systemic immunosuppression were excluded from the trial. In every dose cohort, peripheral blood was drawn for TCR sequencing at baseline, cycle 4 day 1, and cycle 7 day 1. The samples were taken from a phase I, first-in-human, multicenter, open-label dose-escalation trial of ivuxolimab. Adults with locally advanced or metastatic melanoma, renal cell, hepatocellular, or head and neck squamous cell carcinoma were enrolled in the trial. Before TCR sequencing, CD4+ and CD8+ T cells were separately sorted from peripheral blood. The clonotype comes from an adult with an advanced solid tumor such as melanoma, head and neck, liver or kidney cancer. The material sequenced was CD4+ or CD8+ T cells sorted from blood, taken in a trial of the OX40 agonist ivuxolimab. The rearrangement joined TRBV28 to TRBJ2-5; TRBD1 agrees with 8 junctional bases. The sequenced DNA is TGTGCCAGCAGTTTCTGGCAGGGGGCACTTATATCTCAAGAGACCCAGTACTTC. This codes for CASSFWQGALISQETQYF.